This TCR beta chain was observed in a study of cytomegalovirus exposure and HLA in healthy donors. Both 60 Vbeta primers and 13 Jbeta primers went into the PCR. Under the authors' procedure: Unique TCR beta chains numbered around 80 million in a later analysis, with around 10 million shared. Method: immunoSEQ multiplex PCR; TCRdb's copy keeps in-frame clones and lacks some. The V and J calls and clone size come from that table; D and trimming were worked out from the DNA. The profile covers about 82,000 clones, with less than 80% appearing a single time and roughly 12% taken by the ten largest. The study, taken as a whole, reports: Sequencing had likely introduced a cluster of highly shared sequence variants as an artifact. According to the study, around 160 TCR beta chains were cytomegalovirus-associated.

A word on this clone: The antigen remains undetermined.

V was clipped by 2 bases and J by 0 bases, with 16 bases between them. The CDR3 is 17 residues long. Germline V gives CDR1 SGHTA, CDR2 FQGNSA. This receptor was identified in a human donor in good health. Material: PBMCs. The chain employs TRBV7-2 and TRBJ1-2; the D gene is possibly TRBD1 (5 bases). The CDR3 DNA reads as TGTGCCAGCAGCTTATTAATGTGGGGCAAATCTAACTATGGCTACACCTTC. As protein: CASSLLMWGKSNYGYTF.